Below are 4 T cell receptor beta chains sequenced from a single sample in a study of shared clonotypes between healthy human individuals. Assay: immunoSEQ multiplex PCR; the TCRdb copy retains only in-frame clones and omits some. This sample has about 2 million clones; 90% to 95% occur once, and the top ten carry 0.13%. The sample was naive CD4+ T cells sorted from blood. As for subset: CD45RA+ positively selected. The receptors originated from a man between 18 and 35 years old in good health.

The chain recombines TRBV19 with TRBJ1-1; D unresolved. CDR3 length: 13 amino acids. Deletions cut 7 bases from V and 10 bases from J, with 19 bases between. Germline V lookup: CDR1 LNHDA, CDR2 SQIVND (reference sequence). The CDR3 sequence: CASKSIARGGAFF. CDR3 coding DNA: TGTGCCAGTAAAAGCATTGCCCGCGGTGGAGCTTTCTTT.

This clone was counted once. The chain recombines TRBV15 with TRBJ2-5; no reliable D call. Trimming took off 0 bases at V and 5 bases at J, with 7 bases between the two ends. From germline, CDR1 is LNHNV and CDR2 YYDKDF (reference sequence). The CDR3 has 13 amino acids. The CDR3 bases are TGTGCCACCAGCAGAGAGAGTTTCGAGACCCAGTACTTC. Protein product: CATSRESFETQYF.

The V call is TRBV6-1, the J call TRBJ2-2; D assignment may be TRBD1 or TRBD2 (7 bases each). Trimming stripped 11 bases from V and 6 bases from J, with 22 bases between. The germline gives CDR1 MNHNS, CDR2 SASEGT. The CDR3 runs to 15 residues. CDR3 sequence: CASQGERDTPGELFF. The CDR3 DNA follows: TGTGCCTCCCAGGGGGAGCGGGACACTCCCGGGGAGCTGTTTTTT.

The V gene is TRBV28, the J gene TRBJ1-2; D not certain. The V end lost 6 bases, the J end lost 8 bases, and 19 bases lay between the germline ends. This CDR3 region has 14 residues. CDR1 and CDR2 (germline): MDHEN, SYDVKM. CDR3 in amino acids: CASSSYDWRLGYTF. CDR3 bases: TGTGCCAGCAGCTCCTATGATTGGCGGCTGGGCTACACCTTC.